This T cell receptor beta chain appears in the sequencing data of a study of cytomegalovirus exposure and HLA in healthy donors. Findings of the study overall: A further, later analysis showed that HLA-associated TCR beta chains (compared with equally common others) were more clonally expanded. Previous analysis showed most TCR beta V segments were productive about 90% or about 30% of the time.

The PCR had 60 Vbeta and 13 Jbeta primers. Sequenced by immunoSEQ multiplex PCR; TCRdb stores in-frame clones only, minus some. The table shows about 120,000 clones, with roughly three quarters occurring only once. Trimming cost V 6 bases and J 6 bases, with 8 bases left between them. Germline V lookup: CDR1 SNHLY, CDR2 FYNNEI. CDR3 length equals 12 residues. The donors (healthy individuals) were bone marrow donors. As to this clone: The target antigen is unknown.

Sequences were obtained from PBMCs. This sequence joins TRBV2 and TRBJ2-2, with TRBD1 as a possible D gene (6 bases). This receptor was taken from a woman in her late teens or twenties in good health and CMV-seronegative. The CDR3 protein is CASSQGSGELFF. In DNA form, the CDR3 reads TGTGCCAGCAGCCAGGGGTCCGGGGAGCTGTTTTTT.